The entry below gives a single TCR beta chain sequence along with its context. This sample is part of a study of control samples from healthy donors and cancer patients. The V gene's germline CDR1 is LNHDA and CDR2 SQIVND (reference sequence). The CDR3 has 16 residues. The trim removed 0 bases at V and 4 bases at J, leaving 7 bases unmatched. Generated by immunoSEQ multiplex PCR, the TCRdb table keeps only in-frame clones and is missing some. Seen here are tens of thousands of clones, more than 75% observed once, and the top ten hold 3% to 4.5%. This TCR derives from a woman aged 45-65 years in good health. V and J are TRBV19 and TRBJ2-7; TRBD2 agrees at 9 bases. The sequencing sample was made of blood. The CDR3 loop is CASSIESSGTFYEQYF. CDR3 DNA: TGTGCCAGTAGTATAGAGTCTAGCGGGACGTTTTACGAGCAGTACTTC.